A single sample is the source of the 5 T cell receptor beta chains below, sequenced in a study of blood T cell repertoires in COVID-19. Clones were read by immunoSEQ multiplex PCR, and TCRdb kept only the in-frame ones, dropping some. This sample yields 150,000 to 200,000 clones, of which about 83% are seen a single time; 15% to 20% belongs to the top ten. Sequencing was carried out using peripheral blood. The receptors originated from a person aged 70 to 79 with COVID-19, enrolled during active disease.

The chain has TRBV5-1 and TRBJ2-3, with 8 bases fitting TRBD2. The germline V gene encodes CDR1 SGHRS and CDR2 YFSETQ. The CDR3 sequence is 19 residues long. V shed 2 bases, J shed 0 bases, and the junction held 14 bases outside the gene matches. The CDR3 loop is CASSFLAGTPGASTDTQYF. CDR3 bases: TGCGCCAGCAGCTTTTTAGCGGGAACCCCTGGGGCTAGCACAGATACGCAGTATTTT. Filled out from reference TRBV5-1 and TRBJ2-3, the complete variable domain reads KAGVTQTPRYLIKTRGQQVTLSCSPISGHRSVSWYQQTPGQGLQFLFEYFSETQRNKGNFPGRFSGRQFSNSRSEMNVSTLELGDSALYLCASSFLAGTPGASTDTQYFGPGTRLTVL.

V usage is TRBV19 and J usage is TRBJ2-6; D gene uncertain. The germline gives CDR1 LNHDA, CDR2 SQIVND (reference sequence). The CDR3 contains 15 residues. V was clipped by 4 bases and J by 0 bases, with 7 bases between them. The CDR3 DNA reads as TGTGCCAGTAGTACCGTTCGCTCTGGGGCCAACGTCCTGACTTTC. Its protein is CASSTVRSGANVLTF.

This clone has just one count. This chain connects TRBV5-6 to TRBJ2-7; D remains ambiguous. The germline gives CDR1 SGHDT, CDR2 YYEEEE. V lost 2 bases, J lost 11 bases, and 11 bases lay in between. The CDR3 loop spans 11 amino acids. The CDR3 coding sequence is TGTGCCAGCAGCTTCTCCCATAGCAAGTACTTC. This encodes CASSFSHSKYF.

The chain combines TRBV15 with TRBJ1-5, with TRBD1 as a possible D gene (6 bases). CDR3 length: 19 amino acids. The germline CDR1 and CDR2 sequences are LNHNV and YYDKDF (reference sequence). Trimming removed 1 base from V and 5 bases from J, with 24 bases in between. CDR3 protein: CATSRAFRRVWGQDQPQHF. In DNA form, the CDR3 reads TGTGCCACCAGCAGAGCTTTTCGACGGGTCTGGGGGCAGGATCAGCCCCAGCATTTT.

Concerning this clone itself: Other DNA sequences within the sample encode an identical CDR3. The V and J genes are TRBV5-1 and TRBJ1-6; 9 bases line up with TRBD1. The CDR3 has 16 residues. With V trimmed by 0 bases and J by 7 bases, 5 bases remained unmatched. Germline V gene sequence: CDR1 SGHRS, CDR2 YFSETQ. CDR3 loop: CASSLGGTGYNSPLHF. The CDR3, as DNA: TGCGCCAGCAGCTTGGGGGGGACAGGGTACAATTCACCCCTCCACTTT.